The clone carrying this TCR beta chain was seen only once. What it binds is not known. Here immunoSEQ multiplex PCR was the method, and the copy in TCRdb shows in-frame clones only, minus some. This table holds around 150,000 clones, over 85% found once. The data belong to a study of T cell responses to AZD1222 COVID-19 vaccine. Regarding the study as a whole: CD4 TCRs covered the whole spike, strongest at regions 160-218 and 743-854. White British ancestry dominated among donors, who included more females, and clonal diversity was possibly underestimated. Among spike-specific TCRs, nearly half reportedly target unmutated variant regions.

This CDR3 region has 16 residues. The V and J ends lost 2 bases and 7 bases respectively, with 17 bases between them. Germline values: CDR1 MDHEN, CDR2 SYDVKM. The material was peripheral blood, obtained on day 0 of AZD1222 vaccination. This chain links TRBV28 with TRBJ1-4; D uncertain. The receptor comes from an adult in good health. For the CDR3, the DNA is TGTGCCAGCAGTTTACTAACCCCCAGCTCCCCTGAAAAACTGTTTTTT. Its protein is CASSLLTPSSPEKLFF.